This passage covers 5 T cell receptor beta chains from one sample sequenced in a study of response to subunit inactivated influenza vaccine. TCRdb called the RT-PCR reads again in MiXCR, with one record for every CDR3 protein. The table shows 500,000 to 600,000 distinct CDR3 sequences, with around 13% occurring only once. The material was PBMCs from blood, obtained about 13 days after vaccination. The receptors originated from a middle-aged man who received an inactivated influenza vaccine.

This clonotype was detected a few times. The chain has TRBV20-1 and TRBJ1-5; no clear D. V was trimmed by 5 bases and J by 5 bases, leaving 10 bases between them. The length of the CDR3 is 12 residues. Germline CDR1 DFQATT, CDR2 SNEGSKA (reference sequence). CDR3 nucleotides: TGCAGTGCTCGCGTTGGGGATCAGCCCCAGCATTTT. Protein: CSARVGDQPQHF.

In its sample, this clonotype was seen a few times. V and J are TRBV3-1 and TRBJ2-1; 8 nucleotides line up with TRBD1. The CDR3 has 12 residues. V shed 4 bases and J 9 bases; nucleotides not matched to a gene: 2. The V gene's germline CDR1 is LGHDT and CDR2 YNNKEL (reference sequence). The CDR3 spells CASSRTGIEQFF. The CDR3 coding sequence is TGTGCCAGCAGCCGGACAGGGATTGAGCAGTTCTTC.

The chain is built from TRBV3-1 and TRBJ1-2; D gene unclear. The CDR3 runs 14 residues. Germline V gene sequence: CDR1 LGHDT, CDR2 YNNKEL (reference sequence). Deletions cut 1 base from V and 2 bases from J, with 8 bases between. For the CDR3, the DNA is TGTGCCAGCAGCCAAGGGGCCTTAAACTATGGCTACACCTTC. Translated: CASSQGALNYGYTF.

The chain has TRBV18 and TRBJ1-4, with no clear D. The V gene's germline CDR1 is KGHSH and CDR2 LQKENI. Trimming stripped 0 bases from V and 8 bases from J, with 10 bases between. The CDR3 covers 14 residues. DNA of the CDR3: TGTGCCAGCTCACCACCTTCCAACGGAGAAAAACTGTTTTTT. This sequence encodes CASSPPSNGEKLFF.

The sample holds a few counts of this clonotype. The chain recombines TRBV11-2 with TRBJ2-5; D not resolved. This CDR3 is built from 15 residues. The V gene lost 4 bases and the J gene lost 2 bases, with 14 bases spanning the gap. CDR1 and CDR2 from the germline V gene are SGHAT and FQNNGV. CDR3 amino acids: CASSSPLLGQETQYF. CDR3 coding DNA: TGTGCCAGCAGCTCACCGTTGTTGGGACAAGAGACCCAGTACTTC. Together with reference TRBV11-2 and TRBJ2-5, the CDR3 gives the full variable domain: EAGVAQSPRYKIIEKRQSVAFWCNPISGHATLYWYQQILGQGPKLLIQFQNNGVVDDSQLPKDRFSAERLKGVDSTLKIQPAKLEDSAVYLCASSSPLLGQETQYFGPGTRLLVL.